This T cell receptor beta chain was retrieved from a study of blood T cell repertoires in COVID-19. This CDR3 spans 15 amino acids. V was clipped by 0 bases and J by 5 bases, with 12 bases between them. From germline, CDR1 is ENHRY and CDR2 SYGVKD. Clones were read by immunoSEQ multiplex PCR, and TCRdb kept only the in-frame ones, dropping some. This sample yields over 90,000 clones, of which less than 90% are seen a single time; 6% to 6.5% belongs to the top ten. The rearrangement links TRBV10-3 to TRBJ2-3; D call uncertain. Sequenced material: peripheral blood. The receptor comes from a human donor in a cohort sampled during active COVID-19. CDR3: CAISESGGQVDTQYF. CDR3 nucleotide sequence: TGTGCCATCAGTGAGTCTGGCGGTCAAGTAGATACGCAGTATTTT.